This T cell receptor beta chain was obtained from a study of CD8 T cells in ankylosing spondylitis. Points from the study as a whole: Ankylosing spondylitis blood appeared to be characterized by a TCR beta motif of eight highly homologous variants.

It was by quantitative 5'-RACE with molecular barcodes that TCR beta libraries were made. Using its own MiXCR run on the 5' RACE reads, TCRdb lists one record per CDR3 protein. This repertoire shows roughly 100,000 distinct CDR3 sequences, about 25% found once; its top ten account for roughly an eighth. About this clonotype itself: What it recognizes is unknown.

The material sequenced was synovial fluid, either unsorted or a sorted T cell fraction (not recorded which). The clonotype comes from a male donor with ankylosing spondylitis.

The CDR3 loop reads CASRGTGTGGETQYF. Written as DNA, the CDR3 is TGTGCCAGCAGGGGGACCGGGACAGGGGGAGAGACCCAGTACTTC. This sequence joins TRBV9 and TRBJ2-5; 11 positions match TRBD1. Looked up from germline, CDR1 is SGDLS and CDR2 is YYNGEE. This CDR3 has 15 amino acids. The V and J ends lost 5 bases and 4 bases, in that order; junction bases with no gene match: 7.